Listed here is a single TCR beta chain. Original processing notes: How many nucleated cells were present was estimated from reference gene primer amplification. TCRdb's table, derived via immunoSEQ multiplex PCR, lists solely in-frame clones and lacks some. V and J calls and clone size are given by that table; D and trimming were obtained from the DNA. The data show 53,000 or so clones, approximately 90% seen once. These data are taken from a study of blood T cell repertoires in COVID-19. Study information: Acute and convalescent COVID-19 specimens originated in the United States, Italy and Spain. T cells, B-cell-depleted T cells, or PBMCs provided the cDNA or gDNA that served as material.

From germline, CDR1 is SGDLS and CDR2 YYNGEE. This CDR3 has 13 residues. Between the trimmed V and J ends, which lost 2 bases and 7 bases, there was a span of 13 bases. The TCR originated in a man aged 80 or over with acute or convalescent COVID-19. The sample taken for sequencing was peripheral blood. The rearrangement links TRBV9 to TRBJ2-7, with D uncertain. The CDR3 region has the DNA TGTGCCAGCAGCGTTACCCAGGTGGGTGAGCAGTACTTC. It translates to CASSVTQVGEQYF.